Following are 5 T cell receptor beta chains from one sample sequenced in a study of early T cells in non-severe SARS-CoV-2 infection. A single record per CDR3 protein comes from TCRdb applying MiXCR to the 5' RACE reads. Of 65,000 to 95,000 distinct CDR3 sequences listed, 7.5% to 10% are singletons. The specimen was whole blood. Receptors originate from an adult who was a healthcare worker with PCR-confirmed SARS-CoV-2 infection or an uninfected control (not recorded which).

This clonotype was observed a few times. This chain links TRBV27 with TRBJ2-7, with D possibly being TRBD1 or TRBD2 (5 bases each). The V end was cut by 2 bases, the J end by 4 bases, with 18 bases between. The CDR3 has 16 amino acids. The V gene's germline CDR1 is MNHEY and CDR2 SMNVEV (reference sequence). This chain's CDR3 is CASSLARGLGRYEQYF. In DNA form, the CDR3 reads TGTGCCAGCAGTTTAGCCCGGGGCTTAGGAAGGTACGAGCAGTACTTC.

At least ten counts were recorded for this clonotype. The genes are TRBV20-1 and TRBJ2-4, with a weak D call TRBD2 (5 bases). CDR1 and CDR2 from the germline V gene are DFQATT and SNEGSKA (reference sequence). With 2 bases removed from V and 2 bases from J, the gap between germline ends came to 7 bases. The CDR3 extends over 13 amino acids. The CDR3 loop reads CSARTGTKNIQYF. CDR3 DNA: TGCAGTGCTAGAACCGGGACCAAAAACATTCAGTACTTC.

The V and J genes are TRBV7-3 and TRBJ1-6; 10 bases agree with TRBD1. Per germline, CDR1 SGHTA and CDR2 FQGTGA. The CDR3 length is 15 residues. The J segment lost 10 bases and the V segment lost 2 bases, leaving 5 bases of the junction unmatched. The CDR3: CASSLYSGQGSPLHF. CDR3 sequence (DNA): TGTGCCAGCAGCTTATATTCGGGACAGGGGTCACCCCTCCACTTT.

V gene TRBV20-1 combines with J gene TRBJ2-2, with D unclear. V dropped 1 base and J dropped 6 bases, with 6 bases sitting between them. The CDR3 runs 12 residues. Germline CDR1 reads DFQATT; CDR2 reads SNEGSKA (reference sequence). CDR3 in amino acids: CSARGPAGELFF. Here the CDR3 DNA reads TGCAGTGCTAGAGGGCCCGCCGGGGAGCTGTTTTTT.

This clonotype was recorded at least ten times. V usage is TRBV12-3 or TRBV12-4 and J usage is TRBJ2-1, with 12 bases lining up with TRBD2. The CDR3 extends over 12 amino acids. V lost 1 base to trimming and J lost 15 bases; unmatched junction nucleotides: 1. CDR3 protein: CASSLGLAGVFF. The CDR3 region has the DNA TGTGCCAGCAGTTTAGGACTAGCGGGAGTGTTCTTC.